These 32 T cell receptor beta chains came from one sample sequenced in a study of blood T cell repertoires in COVID-19. Assay: immunoSEQ multiplex PCR; the TCRdb copy retains only in-frame clones and omits some. The sample gives about 34,000 clones, less than 95% of which show up once; about 21% is in the top ten. Sequenced sample: peripheral blood. These receptors were collected from a man at least 80 years old with acute or convalescent COVID-19.

This chain connects TRBV30 to TRBJ1-1; the D is unclear. The CDR3 length is 15 residues. CDR1 is GTSNPN, CDR2 SVGIG, per germline (reference sequence). Trimming shortened V by 3 bases and J by 1 base, and 15 bases separated the two germline ends. The CDR3 DNA reads TGTGCCTGGAGCCGGGAGGTTAGGGAGAACACTGAAGCTTTCTTT. It encodes CAWSREVRENTEAFF. The full variable domain, its missing parts supplied by reference TRBV30 and TRBJ1-1, is SQTIHQWPATLVQPVGSPLSLECTVEGTSNPNLYWYRQAAGRGLQLLFYSVGIGQISSEVPQNLSASRPQDRQFILSSKKLLLSDSGFYLCAWSREVRENTEAFFGQGTRLTVV.

The rearrangement uses TRBV12-3 or TRBV12-4 and TRBJ1-2; no firm D call. The CDR3 consists of 13 residues. V was pared by 6 bases and J by 7 bases, with 15 bases between. The CDR3 DNA reads as TGTGCCAGCAGCCCCGTGGGCGCGGGTGGCTACACCTTC. Translating it yields CASSPVGAGGYTF.

J is TRBJ1-4 and V is TRBV7-9; 9 bases match TRBD1. V trimming: 5 bases; J trimming: 8 bases; junction bases outside the gene matches: 9. Germline V gene data show CDR1 as SEHNR and CDR2 as FQNEAQ (reference sequence). This CDR3 contains 15 residues. As DNA, the CDR3 is TGTGCCAGCAGCGCGAGGGACAGGGTGGGGGAAAAACTGTTTTTT. It encodes CASSARDRVGEKLFF.

This chain joins TRBV27 and TRBJ2-7; maybe TRBD2 (7 bases). V was cut by 8 bases and J by 6 bases, with 17 bases left in between. The CDR3 has 13 amino acids. Germline CDR1 and CDR2: MNHEY and SMNVEV (reference sequence). Here the CDR3 reads CASRPGGLSEQYF. The DNA for the CDR3 is TGTGCCAGCCGACCCGGGGGGCTCTCCGAGCAGTACTTC.

V is TRBV14 and J is TRBJ1-2; possible D gene TRBD1, 6 bases. Between the trimmed V and J ends, which lost 0 bases and 6 bases, there was a span of 14 bases. CDR1 is SGHDN and CDR2 is FVKESK in the germline V gene. The CDR3 consists of 15 residues. Here the CDR3 reads CASSQDRRGADGYTF. CDR3 nucleotides: TGTGCCAGCAGCCAAGATCGGCGGGGGGCGGATGGCTACACCTTC.

The V gene is TRBV20-1, the J gene TRBJ2-3; no firm D call. From germline, CDR1 is DFQATT and CDR2 SNEGSKA (reference sequence). With 6 bases removed from V and 3 bases from J, the gap between germline ends came to 7 bases. This CDR3 region has 11 residues. CDR3 loop: CSAGRTDTQYF. The CDR3, as DNA: TGCAGTGCCGGTCGGACAGATACGCAGTATTTT.

This rearrangement joins TRBV7-2 to TRBJ2-1, with TRBD2 matching over 7 bases. The trim removed 0 bases at V and 9 bases at J, leaving 2 bases unmatched. This CDR3 has 13 residues. The germline CDR1 and CDR2 sequences are SGHTA and FQGNSA. Here the CDR3 DNA reads TGTGCCAGCAGCTTAGCCAGGGAGGGTGAGCAGTTCTTC. It specifies CASSLAREGEQFF.

V is TRBV5-6 and J is TRBJ2-3; 9 nucleotides line up with TRBD2. With 4 bases clipped from V and 4 bases from J, the junction kept 7 bases outside the gene matches. CDR3 length: 15 amino acids. Germline V CDR1 and CDR2: SGHDT, YYEEEE. This CDR3 reads CASSQRAGGPDTQYF. For the CDR3, the DNA is TGTGCCAGCAGCCAACGAGCGGGGGGCCCAGATACGCAGTATTTT.

The CDR3 nucleotides are TGTGCCACCTCGATCGCGGGGTTCCCCACTGAAGCTTTCTTT. Encoded protein: CATSIAGFPTEAFF. The V and J genes are TRBV25-1 and TRBJ1-1; D is unresolved. The CDR3 length is 14 residues. Trimming removed 10 bases from V and 4 bases from J, with 19 bases in between. The germline CDR1 and CDR2 sequences are MGHDK and SYGVNS.

In DNA form, the CDR3 reads TGTGCCAGCAGCATCGACAGGGGCTCCTACAATGAGCAGTTCTTC. This codes for CASSIDRGSYNEQFF. The rearrangement uses TRBV7-3 and TRBJ2-1, with 8 nucleotides matching TRBD1. The trim removed 5 bases at V and 0 bases at J, leaving 3 bases unmatched. CDR3 length: 15 residues. Germline values: CDR1 SGHTA, CDR2 FQGTGA. The full variable domain, completed using reference TRBV7-3 and TRBJ2-1, is GAGVSQTPSNKVTEKGKYVELRCDPISGHTALYWYRQSLGQGPEFLIYFQGTGAADDSGLPNDRFFAVRPEGSVSTLKIQRTERGDSAVYLCASSIDRGSYNEQFFGPGTRLTVL.

The chain employs TRBV18 and TRBJ2-7; D may be TRBD2 (5 bases). V was shortened by 5 bases and J by 4 bases, with 12 bases between the two germline ends. The germline CDR1 and CDR2 sequences are KGHSH and LQKENI. The CDR3 length is 13 residues. Here the CDR3 reads CASSSETGYEQYF. CDR3 in DNA: TGTGCCAGCTCATCGGAGACGGGGTACGAGCAGTACTTC.

The V and J genes are TRBV19 and TRBJ1-6; the match to TRBD1 covers 8 bases. Germline V gene sequence: CDR1 LNHDA, CDR2 SQIVND (reference sequence). The CDR3 covers 14 residues. J lost 10 bases, V lost 2 bases, and 4 bases had no gene match. This CDR3 reads CASSISGGESPLHF. CDR3 DNA sequence: TGTGCCAGTAGTATATCAGGGGGCGAGTCACCCCTCCACTTT.

The V and J genes are TRBV13 and TRBJ1-3; D uncertain. The CDR3 consists of 15 residues. CDR1 is PRHDT, CDR2 FYEKMQ, per germline (reference sequence). V was trimmed by 1 base and J by 0 bases, leaving 7 bases between them. CDR3 bases: TGTGCCAGCAGCTTAGACAACATCTCTGGAAACACCATATATTTT. As protein: CASSLDNISGNTIYF.

CDR3 DNA sequence: TGCAGTGCGCACAGGGGGACTGAAGCTTTCTTT. Translated: CSAHRGTEAFF. The chain has TRBV20-1 and TRBJ1-1; TRBD1 matches 8 bases. The CDR3 totals 11 residues. V lost 6 bases to trimming and J lost 5 bases; unmatched junction nucleotides: 2. Germline values: CDR1 DFQATT, CDR2 SNEGSKA (reference sequence).

J is TRBJ2-5 and V is TRBV18; D unclear. Germline V gene data show CDR1 as KGHSH and CDR2 as LQKENI. The CDR3 is 14 residues long. Trimming removed 3 bases at V and 1 base at J, with 9 bases between. DNA of the CDR3: TGTGCCAGCTCACCTTCGCTAAGCCAAGAGACCCAGTACTTC. It codes for CASSPSLSQETQYF.

The J gene is TRBJ2-3, the V gene TRBV29-1; D is perhaps TRBD2 (5 bases). There are 13 residues in the CDR3. Germline V gives CDR1 SQVTM, CDR2 ANQGSEA. The germline V and J ends were trimmed by 7 bases and 1 base, with 12 bases remaining between them. The chain's CDR3 is CSAAGFRTDTQYF. CDR3 nucleotide sequence: TGCAGCGCCGCGGGTTTTCGCACAGATACGCAGTATTTT.

The chain carries TRBV20-1 and TRBJ2-3; D is unresolved. V was trimmed by 3 bases and J by 6 bases, leaving 7 bases between them. This CDR3 has 11 amino acids. Germline-derived CDR1 and CDR2 are DFQATT and SNEGSKA (reference sequence). CDR3 residues: CSASPRDTQYF. The CDR3 DNA follows: TGCAGTGCTAGCCCCAGGGATACGCAGTATTTT.

The genes are TRBV2 and TRBJ1-3; the D is unclear. Germline CDR1 reads SNHLY; CDR2 reads FYNNEI. The CDR3 is 15 amino acids. V was clipped by 7 bases and J by 0 bases, with 13 bases between them. CDR3 residues: CASTGQVLSGNTIYF. CDR3 DNA: TGTGCCAGCACCGGCCAGGTACTCTCTGGAAACACCATATATTTT.

This clone is a singleton in its sample. The chain has TRBV3-1 (or the pseudogene TRBV3-2) and TRBJ1-6, with D possibly being TRBD1 (6 bases). The V gene lost 0 bases and the J gene lost 6 bases, with 15 bases spanning the gap. The CDR3 runs to 17 residues. CDR1 and CDR2 (germline): LGHDT, YNNKEL (reference sequence). Written as DNA, the CDR3 is TGTGCCAGCAGCCAAGATCATTTCCGGGACATTAATTCACCCCTCCACTTT. Translated, it gives CASSQDHFRDINSPLHF.

This clone showed up just once. Here the CDR3 reads CASSPDRGGQPQHF. The DNA for the CDR3 is TGTGCCAGCAGTCCTGACAGGGGAGGCCAGCCCCAGCATTTT. V and J are TRBV6-5 and TRBJ1-5, with 8 bases that match TRBD1. V was clipped by 5 bases and J by 7 bases; unmatched bases: 7. The CDR3 loop spans 14 amino acids. CDR1 is MNHEY and CDR2 is SVGAGI in the germline V gene.

The V call is TRBV7-9, the J call TRBJ2-3; a weak D match, TRBD2 (7 bases). Trimming removed 5 bases from V and 15 bases from J, with 21 bases in between. CDR3 length: 13 residues. CDR1 is SEHNR, CDR2 FQNEAQ, per germline (reference sequence). The chain's CDR3 is CASSARGAGAQYF. DNA of the CDR3: TGTGCCAGCAGCGCCCGGGGGGCGGGGGCCCAATATTTT.

The CDR3: CASSAGTGGQPQHF. Here the CDR3 DNA reads TGTGCCAGCAGCGCCGGGACAGGGGGTCAGCCCCAGCATTTT. V gene TRBV11-2 combines with J gene TRBJ1-5; TRBD1 matches 11 bases. The CDR3 totals 14 residues. V lost 5 bases and J lost 6; bases outside the gene matches: 3. Germline V gives CDR1 SGHAT, CDR2 FQNNGV. The full variable domain, rest sourced from reference TRBV11-2 and TRBJ1-5, is EAGVAQSPRYKIIEKRQSVAFWCNPISGHATLYWYQQILGQGPKLLIQFQNNGVVDDSQLPKDRFSAERLKGVDSTLKIQPAKLEDSAVYLCASSAGTGGQPQHFGDGTRLSIL.

The V gene is TRBV5-1, the J gene TRBJ2-2; TRBD1 is a possible D gene (6 bases). Trimming took off 6 bases at V and 0 bases at J, with 12 bases between the two ends. Germline CDR1 is SGHRS and CDR2 is YFSETQ. This CDR3 has 15 amino acids. The CDR3 nucleotides read TGCGCCAGCAAATTCCAGGGGACGAACACCGGGGAGCTGTTTTTT. It translates to CASKFQGTNTGELFF.

This clone showed up just once. CDR3 in DNA: TGTGCCAGCACCCAGGGGGCGGGCGGGGAGCTGTTTTTT. Translated: CASTQGAGGELFF. The chain links TRBV2 to TRBJ2-2, with 8 nucleotides matching TRBD1. This CDR3 spans 13 amino acids. Losses at the gene ends were 7 bases for V and 7 bases for J; bases not matched to a gene: 5. The germline gives CDR1 SNHLY, CDR2 FYNNEI.

This clone was observed a handful of times. V is TRBV3-1 (or the pseudogene TRBV3-2) and J is TRBJ1-5, with a weak D call TRBD1 (5 bases). Germline V gene data show CDR1 as LGHDT and CDR2 as YNNKEL (reference sequence). V lost 1 base and J lost 7, with 14 bases in between. The CDR3 is 15 residues long. The CDR3 sequence is CASSQGREFRQPQHF. CDR3 nucleotides: TGTGCCAGCAGCCAAGGCAGGGAATTTAGGCAGCCCCAGCATTTT.

The CDR3 region has the DNA TGCGCCAGCAGCTCCCCGGACAGAGCTAACTATGGCTACACCTTC. Translating it yields CASSSPDRANYGYTF. The V call is TRBV5-1, the J call TRBJ1-2; tentatively, D is TRBD1 (6 bases). This CDR3 has 15 amino acids. The germline V gene encodes CDR1 SGHRS and CDR2 YFSETQ. V lost 3 bases to trimming and J lost 0 bases, with 12 bases between them.

V and J are TRBV12-3 or TRBV12-4 and TRBJ1-2, with 9 bases identical to TRBD1. The CDR3 totals 13 residues. V lost 3 bases, J lost 8 bases, and 4 bases stayed unmatched. The DNA of the CDR3 is TGTGCCAGCAGTTTCAACAGGGGGCTCGGCTACACCTTC. Translation: CASSFNRGLGYTF.

V is TRBV29-1 and J is TRBJ1-2, with 10 bases aligning to TRBD1. The J segment lost 8 bases and the V segment lost 7 bases, leaving 13 bases of the junction unmatched. The CDR3 totals 14 residues. The V gene's germline CDR1 is SQVTM and CDR2 ANQGSEA. The CDR3 here is CSAFEGQGYGGYTF. In nucleotides, the CDR3 is TGCAGCGCCTTTGAGGGACAGGGGTATGGGGGCTACACCTTC. Full variable domain (rest looked up from reference TRBV29-1 and TRBJ1-2): SAVISQKPSRDICQRGTSLTIQCQVDSQVTMMFWYRQQPGQSLTLIATANQGSEATYESGFVIDKFPISRPNLTFSTLTVSNMSPEDSSIYLCSAFEGQGYGGYTFGSGTRLTVV.

The V and J genes are TRBV11-3 and TRBJ2-3; 12 nucleotides match TRBD1. The germline gives CDR1 SGHNT, CDR2 YENEEA. V gave up 5 bases and J gave up 5 bases; unmatched junction bases: 5. The CDR3 spans 15 residues. CDR3 protein: CASSPGQGAVDTQYF. CDR3 nucleotides: TGTGCCAGCAGCCCGGGACAGGGGGCGGTAGATACGCAGTATTTT.

J is TRBJ1-1 and V is TRBV27; 7 nucleotides line up with TRBD1. V lost 5 bases and J lost 1; bases outside the gene matches: 4. The germline CDR1 and CDR2 sequences are MNHEY and SMNVEV (reference sequence). The CDR3 has 14 amino acids. CDR3 nucleotides: TGTGCCAGCAGTCTGGGACAGCCGAACACTGAAGCTTTCTTT. This translates into CASSLGQPNTEAFF.

CDR3: CASSLDLGGGLLEQYF. CDR3 nucleotides: TGTGCCAGCAGCTTAGATCTAGGGGGGGGACTGCTCGAGCAGTACTTC. The J gene is TRBJ2-7, the V gene TRBV7-8; possible D gene TRBD2, 7 bases. Looked up from germline, CDR1 is SGHVS and CDR2 is FQNEAQ. The CDR3 covers 16 residues. V was clipped by 1 base and J by 6 bases, with 19 bases between them.

The J gene is TRBJ2-3, the V gene TRBV5-1; D may be TRBD2 (5 bases). CDR3 length: 14 amino acids. V dropped 0 bases and J dropped 5 bases, with 10 bases sitting between them. The V gene's germline CDR1 is SGHRS and CDR2 YFSETQ. In DNA form, the CDR3 reads TGCGCCAGCAGCTTGGCCAACCGGGGAGATACGCAGTATTTT. Its translation: CASSLANRGDTQYF.